This TCR beta chain came from a study of cytomegalovirus exposure and HLA in healthy donors (dated by TCRdb to 2015 to 2018). Study-level background: According to an earlier analysis of 550 to 750 of the donors, some 170 million T cells yielded over 90 million unique TCR beta sequences and about 300 Gb of sequence data. An early release covering some 640 HLA-typed donors comprised approximately 290 gigabases of sequencing data and around 80 million unique TCR sequences. Of the roughly 400 genotyped donors, 65% to 90% fell in the genetic ancestry cluster associated with self-reported Caucasian donors. The study aimed to test whether cataloging public T cell receptors could reveal signatures of past pathogen exposure. Using immunosequencing, the study profiled T cell repertoires from about 610 subjects and related those repertoires to cytomegalovirus serostatus. A separate validation cohort of some 130 different subjects was used in addition to the approximately 640-subject first cohort. To predict cytomegalovirus infection status, the study brought together high-throughput TCR immunosequencing, statistical association of individual TCRs with disease status, and machine learning. A later analysis re-analyzed previously published TCR beta repertoires from 600 to 850 donors and added high-resolution HLA genotyping to study TCR occurrence patterns. In the later analysis, no new phenotypic data were used to find candidate immune exposures; instead, reliance was placed on TCR beta sequences and their occurrence across donors. An earlier analysis of 587 of the donors used high-throughput TCR beta sequencing to judge whether each TCR beta V gene segment behaved as functional or pseudogenic. Donor age, sex, ethnicity and CMV serostatus were collected together with the repertoire data. Genome-wide SNP genotypes for about 60% of the roughly 700 donors were used in a later genetic analysis, which treated that subset as a discovery cohort. Every repertoire in the discovery cohort had been generated on one and the same sequencing platform. Both class I and class II loci were covered by HLA typing, at four-digit resolution. Typing coverage differed by locus: A, B, C, DRB1 and DQB1 were typed in about 629-630 donors, DQA1 in about 500, DPA1 in around 600, and DPB1 in 450 to 490. Because of strong linkage in the cohort, five DR-DQ haplotypes were treated as single units for association and clustering. Across some 400 genotyped donors of the cohort, an average of about 240,000 unique TCR beta nucleotide sequences per donor were sequenced, and roughly a sixth of those sequences were non-productive.

Library generation was performed with the immunoSEQ multiplex PCR assay. A mixture of 60 forward primers for TCR Vbeta segments and 13 reverse primers for TCR Jbeta segments was used in the multiplex PCR. A multiplex PCR assay on genomic DNA amplified the CDR3 region of rearranged TCR beta genes. The amplified TCR beta libraries were sequenced on the Illumina HiSeq System as 87-base-pair reads. Concerning the study's data processing: Across the 670 or so repertoires, a later analysis counted 75 million to 90 million unique TCR beta chains, roughly 11 million of which were shared by at least two donors. Raw reads were error-corrected and collapsed into unique sequences with a nearest-neighbor algorithm that merged closely related sequences to remove PCR and sequencing errors. CDR3 sequences were aligned to IMGT reference sequences to assign V, D and J gene segments. Each retained sequence needed at least a six-nucleotide match to both a V gene segment and a J gene segment. Rearrangements were called productive when the CDR3 lacked stop codons and stayed in frame with V and J; all others were non-productive. CDR3 was defined according to IMGT convention as the region running from the second conserved V-encoded cysteine to the conserved J-encoded phenylalanine. The earlier analysis of 587 of the donors excluded sequences that lacked an unambiguous match to a single V gene segment. In an earlier analysis of approximately 590 of the donors, V segments were called functional above 56.7% productive rearrangements and were called segregating when the between-donor standard deviation exceeded 5%. A statistical classification framework was built to diagnose cytomegalovirus status from the catalog of TCR beta chain sequences. In a later analysis, TCR nucleotide sequences were compared against IMGT/GENE-DB human TR gene sequences so that V and J genes could be assigned. A later analysis assigned CDR3 sequences and most-parsimonious VDJ recombination scenarios with the TCRdist pipeline. In a later analysis, every TCR beta chain was defined by the combination of its CDR3 amino acid sequence and its V-gene family, and reads without a unique V-gene family were dropped. A later analysis removed several hundred highly shared, low-generation-probability nucleotide sequences to deal with suspected cross-contamination and a sequencing artifact. In a later analysis, a clonal expansion index was calculated for each public chain from normalized within-repertoire ranks of inferred template counts. A later analysis computed generation probabilities with a VDJ recombination model fitted to out-of-frame rearrangements, and checked the results against IGoR. In a later analysis, TCR-TCR, TCR-HLA and TCR-CMV co-occurrence was scored with hypergeometric tests, and a repertoire-size bias correction was applied to TCR pairs. False discovery rates were estimated in a later analysis by permuting HLA or CMV assignments 20 times. A later analysis grouped co-occurring TCRs with DBSCAN, adding TCRdist sequence similarity when clustering within HLA-allele-positive subsets. Repertoires with fewer than 30,000 or more than 120,000 public chains were left out of co-occurrence clustering, as were about 5 repertoires with anomalous nucleotide sharing. TCRdb carries this immuneACCESS record with in-frame sequences only. Its versions omit some clonotypes, under half of them owing to an unresolved V gene in the studies checked, with the rest unexplained. The V and J calls and the clone size are those of that table, but D and trimming were determined from the DNA. The sample table records 55,000 to 70,000 clones; around 78% of these occur just once. The ten largest clones take up about 8% of the sample.

The study at large found these results: A later analysis associated 17,000 or so TCR beta sequences with specific HLA alleles at a false discovery rate of 0.05. Most CMV-associated TCR beta chains appeared to be HLA-restricted in a later analysis, and the HLA associations seemed to be driven largely by CMV exposure. In a later genetic analysis, a missense DCLRE1C variant was associated with V-gene and J-gene trimming of TCR beta chains, and the association was replicated in an independent cohort. Most TCR sequences were observed very rarely across donors, whereas some public TCRs were present in many individuals. In this cohort, only TCR beta chains were sequenced, and detectable features were limited by the absence of alpha or paired-chain data. A further reported finding was that TCR beta sequences accurately predicted the HLA-A and HLA-B alleles for most subjects in the first cohort. In a later genetic analysis, fewer N-insertions in productive TCRs were reported among donors in an Asian-associated ancestry cluster than the roughly 700-donor mean. Broadly in line with IMGT annotations, most TCR beta V segments showed up in productive rearrangements about 87% or about 30% of the time in an earlier analysis of approximately 640 of the donors. CMV serostatus was the only immune exposure information available for the cohort. The classifier was reported to diagnose cytomegalovirus status with high specificity and sensitivity in both the original cohort and the validation cohort. Linkage disequilibrium might explain the correlated functional status among segregating V segments, but an unknown experimental factor could not be ruled out. Several of the top co-occurrence clusters appeared to be linked to parvovirus B19, influenza, CMV and Epstein-Barr virus, according to a later analysis. A cluster of highly shared sequence variants was judged likely to be a technical artifact of the sequencing pipeline. A later analysis found that HLA-associated TCR beta chains were more clonally expanded and had lower generation probabilities than equally common non-associated chains. The study gave a list of more than 150 TCR beta chains associated with cytomegalovirus. HLA typing was unavailable for some donors at each locus, so association tests used only the typed subset. A later analysis found that TCR association rates varied across HLA loci, with DRB1 alleles showing the most associated TCRs and HLA-C alleles the fewest. According to the authors, the approach could potentially be generalized to other disease states and immunological phenotypes. The 87-base-pair reads could not distinguish some IMGT-functional V segments, including TRBV6-2 and TRBV6-3, so those segments were excluded. Strong co-occurrence of HLA alleles, especially DR and DQ, made assigning TCR associations to individual alleles difficult. Sequencing depth was assumed to be roughly uniform across donors in the presence/absence analyses, though that assumption may not hold. Because counts were too low, some 17 rarely observed V segments, including chromosome 9 orphons, were left out of the earlier analysis of 587 of the donors. In vitro tests confirmed that three of the cytomegalovirus-associated TCR beta chains recognize cytomegalovirus antigens.

Points on this clone: The clone's antigen remains unknown. It has no much larger one-base neighbor in the sample; base qualities were not kept.

The cohort comprised 710 or so healthy bone marrow donors. At the time of sampling, all cohort members were nominally healthy, though unrecorded immune exposures were likely present. The donor was CMV seropositive and was included in the group of 250 to 300 seropositive cohort members. A peripheral blood sample was provided by each donor, and peripheral blood mononuclear cells were used for TCR beta sequencing. Genomic DNA was extracted from the blood cell samples with the Qiagen DNeasy Blood Extraction Kit. The trim is 6 bases for V and 2 bases for J, with a gap of 13 bases between the germline ends. The CDR3 goes from the cysteine to the phenylalanine over 14 residues. The CDR3 DNA has 42 bases and is translated from base 1. CDR1 SGHVS and CDR2 FNYEAQ were looked up in the germline V gene.

Sample: PBMCs. The chain is encoded by TRBV7-6 joined to TRBJ1-1; a tentative D match to TRBD1 spans 6 bases. The clonotype comes from a man aged 18 to 29 in good health and CMV-seropositive. The DNA sequence is TGTGCCAGCAGTCGTTTAGGGGGTAACACTGAAGCTTTCTTT. The translation is CASSRLGGNTEAFF. The variable domain in full, with residues beyond the CDR3 obtained from the reference TRBV7-6 and TRBJ1-1 genes, is GAGVSQSPRYKVTKRGQDVALRCDPISGHVSLYWYRQALGQGPEFLTYFNYEAQQDKSGLPNDRFSAERPEGSISTLTIQRTEQRDSAMYRCASSRLGGNTEAFFGQGTRLTVV.